Below are 3 T cell receptor beta chains sequenced from a single sample in a study of T-cell reconstitution after alpha-beta-depleted transplantation in children. Preparation of the TCRbeta library used unique molecular identifiers. TCRdb recomputed calls from the PCR reads with MiXCR, one row per CDR3 protein. The table includes some 490,000 distinct CDR3 sequences, around 12% detected once. The sequenced sample was PBMCs from the stem cell graft donor, obtained from the stem cell graft. The receptors come from a human donor who donated a stem cell graft to a child with combined immunodeficiency.

The V call is TRBV11-2, the J call TRBJ2-1, with 12 positions matching TRBD2. The CDR3 covers 19 residues. In germline, CDR1 is SGHAT, CDR2 FQNNGV. Germline trimming cut 2 bases from V and 7 bases from J; bases unmatched to any gene: 15. In DNA form, the CDR3 reads TGTGCCAGCAGCTTAAGGAGGTCGATAGGGCTAGCGGGGGGGAATGAGCAGTTCTTC. It translates to CASSLRRSIGLAGGNEQFF. The full variable domain, rest sourced from reference TRBV11-2 and TRBJ2-1, is EAGVAQSPRYKIIEKRQSVAFWCNPISGHATLYWYQQILGQGPKLLIQFQNNGVVDDSQLPKDRFSAERLKGVDSTLKIQPAKLEDSAVYLCASSLRRSIGLAGGNEQFFGPGTRLTVL.

The chain combines TRBV29-1 with TRBJ1-2; D is undetermined. This CDR3 has 12 amino acids. In germline, CDR1 is SQVTM, CDR2 ANQGSEA. V was clipped by 0 bases and J by 7 bases, with 9 bases between them. The CDR3 protein is CSVEDLAGGYTF. The CDR3 nucleotides are TGCAGCGTTGAAGATCTGGCGGGTGGCTACACCTTC.

This clonotype was found a few times. V and J are TRBV19 and TRBJ2-1; 12 nucleotides agree with TRBD2. V lost 6 bases, J lost 9 bases, and 6 bases stayed unmatched. CDR1 is LNHDA and CDR2 is SQIVND in the germline V gene (reference sequence). CDR3 length equals 14 residues. Here the CDR3 reads CASSKTSGSGEQFF. The CDR3 region has the DNA TGTGCCAGTAGCAAGACTAGCGGGAGTGGTGAGCAGTTCTTC. The whole variable domain, remainder taken from reference TRBV19 and TRBJ2-1, is DGGITQSPKYLFRKEGQNVTLSCEQNLNHDAMYWYRQDPGQGLRLIYYSQIVNDFQKGDIAEGYSVSREKKESFPLTVTSAQKNPTAFYLCASSKTSGSGEQFFGPGTRLTVL.